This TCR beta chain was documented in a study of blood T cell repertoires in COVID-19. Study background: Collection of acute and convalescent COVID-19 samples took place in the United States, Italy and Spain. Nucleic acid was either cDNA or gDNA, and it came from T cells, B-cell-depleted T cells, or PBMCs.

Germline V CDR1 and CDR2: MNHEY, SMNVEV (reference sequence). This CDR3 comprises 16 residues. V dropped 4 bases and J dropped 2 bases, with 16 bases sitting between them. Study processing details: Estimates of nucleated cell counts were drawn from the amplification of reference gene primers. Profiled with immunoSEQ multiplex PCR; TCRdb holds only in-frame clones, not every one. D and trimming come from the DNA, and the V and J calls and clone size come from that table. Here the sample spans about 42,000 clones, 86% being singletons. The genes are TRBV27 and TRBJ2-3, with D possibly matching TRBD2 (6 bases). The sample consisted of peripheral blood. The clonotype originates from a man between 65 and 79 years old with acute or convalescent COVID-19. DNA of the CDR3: TGTGCCAGCAGTTCTCCCTTTAGCGGCTACACAGATACGCAGTATTTT. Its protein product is CASSSPFSGYTDTQYF.